Shown below are 21 T cell receptor beta chains from a single sample sequenced in a study of cytomegalovirus exposure and HLA in healthy donors. Primers included in the PCR were 60 Vbeta and 13 Jbeta primers. Data came from immunoSEQ multiplex PCR; TCRdb stores just in-frame clones and leaves some out. The sample includes roughly 140,000 clones, roughly 80% of them seen just once. The sequencing sample was made of PBMCs. The receptors originated from a male donor in good health and CMV-seronegative.

The CDR3: CASSLAGRALSGELFF. The CDR3 DNA reads TGTGCCAGCAGCTTGGCCGGGAGGGCCCTGTCCGGGGAGCTGTTTTTT. The chain recombines TRBV5-4 with TRBJ2-2; 8 nucleotides align to TRBD2. This CDR3 comprises 16 residues. V lost 0 bases, J lost 6 bases, and 7 bases stayed unmatched. Germline assignment: CDR1 SGHNT and CDR2 YYREEE (reference sequence).

The J gene is TRBJ2-7, the V gene TRBV7-9, with TRBD1 identical over 11 bases. This CDR3 comprises 17 residues. Per germline, CDR1 SEHNR and CDR2 FQNEAQ (reference sequence). Unmatched junction bases numbered 9, after V lost 4 bases and J lost 1 base. CDR3 coding DNA: TGTGCCAGCAGCTCCGGGACAGGGGGATTCATTTCCTACGAGCAGTACTTC. Protein: CASSSGTGGFISYEQYF. The variable domain in full, completed from reference TRBV7-9 and TRBJ2-7, reads DTGVSQNPRHKITKRGQNVTFRCDPISEHNRLYWYRQTLGQGPEFLTYFQNEAQLEKSRLLSDRFSAERPKGSFSTLEIQRTEQGDSAMYLCASSSGTGGFISYEQYFGPGTRLTVT.

The rearrangement uses TRBV7-2 and TRBJ1-3, with unresolved D. The germline V and J ends were trimmed by 5 bases and 0 bases, with 11 bases remaining between them. From germline, CDR1 is SGHTA and CDR2 FQGNSA. The length of the CDR3 is 15 residues. The CDR3 is CASSPQRTSGNTIYF. CDR3 coding DNA: TGTGCCAGCAGCCCACAGAGAACCTCTGGAAACACCATATATTTT.

The rearrangement links TRBV27 to TRBJ2-7; no clear D gene. CDR3 length equals 14 residues. The V gene's germline CDR1 is MNHEY and CDR2 SMNVEV (reference sequence). V lost 3 bases and J 1 base, leaving 10 bases between the germline ends. Written as DNA, the CDR3 is TGTGCCAGCAGTTTTTTCTCGACTTCCTACGAGCAGTACTTC. Its translation is CASSFFSTSYEQYF.

This chain uses TRBV9 with TRBJ2-1, with 11 bases aligning to TRBD2. The trim removed 4 bases at V and 4 bases at J, leaving 13 bases unmatched. Germline V CDR1 and CDR2: SGDLS, YYNGEE. This CDR3 is built from 18 residues. For the CDR3, the DNA is TGTGCCAGCAGCTCTAGGAACTCCGGGACTAGCGGTTACAATGAGCAGTTCTTC. This encodes CASSSRNSGTSGYNEQFF. The full variable domain, in which reference TRBV9 and TRBJ2-1 provide the parts outside the CDR3, is DSGVTQTPKHLITATGQRVTLRCSPRSGDLSVYWYQQSLDQGLQFLIQYYNGEERAKGNILERFSAQQFPDLHSELNLSSLELGDSALYFCASSSRNSGTSGYNEQFFGPGTRLTVL.

This clone has a single count. The V and J genes are TRBV9 and TRBJ2-3; D is perhaps TRBD2 (6 bases). The V end was cut by 3 bases, the J end by 0 bases, with 11 bases between. Per the germline V gene, CDR1 is SGDLS and CDR2 is YYNGEE. The CDR3 covers 15 residues. The DNA for the CDR3 is TGTGCCAGCAGCGAGGCCGGGACTAGCACAGATACGCAGTATTTT. Its protein product is CASSEAGTSTDTQYF. The full variable domain, completed using reference TRBV9 and TRBJ2-3, is DSGVTQTPKHLITATGQRVTLRCSPRSGDLSVYWYQQSLDQGLQFLIQYYNGEERAKGNILERFSAQQFPDLHSELNLSSLELGDSALYFCASSEAGTSTDTQYFGPGTRLTVL.

The J gene is TRBJ1-1, the V gene TRBV7-6; 7 bases line up with TRBD1. The germline gives CDR1 SGHVS, CDR2 FNYEAQ. V shed 2 bases, J shed 2 bases, and the junction held 5 bases outside the gene matches. The CDR3 length is 15 residues. The CDR3 here is CASSLRGDSNTEAFF. The CDR3 coding sequence is TGTGCCAGCAGCTTAAGGGGGGACAGCAACACTGAAGCTTTCTTT.

The gene calls are TRBV5-1 and TRBJ2-3, with 10 bases matching TRBD2. The CDR3 totals 15 residues. CDR1 and CDR2 from the germline V gene are SGHRS and YFSETQ. V was pared by 3 bases and J by 4 bases, with 5 bases of the junction left unmatched. Written as DNA, the CDR3 is TGCGCCAGCAGCTCAATAGCGGGGGGTTCAGATACGCAGTATTTT. Translated, it gives CASSSIAGGSDTQYF.

The chain uses TRBV30 and TRBJ1-3, with D maybe TRBD1 (6 bases). The CDR3 spans 15 residues. V was pared by 1 base and J by 3 bases, with 13 bases between. Germline CDR1 is GTSNPN and CDR2 is SVGIG (reference sequence). CDR3 in DNA: TGTGCCTGGAGTGACAGGGCTGACTTTGGAAACACCATATATTTT. Translation: CAWSDRADFGNTIYF.

This clone was seen a handful of times. This CDR3 reads CASTLGQRLNEKLFF. The CDR3 DNA reads as TGCGCCAGCACTCTTGGACAGCGCCTTAATGAAAAACTGTTTTTT. This chain connects TRBV5-1 to TRBJ1-4; D may be TRBD1 (6 bases). The V end lost 6 bases, the J end lost 4 bases, and 16 bases lay between the germline ends. The CDR3 extends over 15 amino acids. Germline CDR1 is SGHRS and CDR2 is YFSETQ.

V gene TRBV7-9 combines with J gene TRBJ2-7, with D uncertain. This CDR3 is built from 11 residues. Germline V gene lookup returns CDR1 SEHNR and CDR2 FQNEAQ (reference sequence). The V end lost 2 bases, the J end lost 7 bases, and 6 bases lay between the germline ends. In DNA form, the CDR3 reads TGTGCCAGCAGCTTAATGCAGGAGCAGTACTTC. Amino acids: CASSLMQEQYF. The variable domain in full, with the rest retrieved from reference TRBV7-9 and TRBJ2-7, is DTGVSQNPRHKITKRGQNVTFRCDPISEHNRLYWYRQTLGQGPEFLTYFQNEAQLEKSRLLSDRFSAERPKGSFSTLEIQRTEQGDSAMYLCASSLMQEQYFGPGTRLTVT.

This clone was picked up one time. This chain uses TRBV4-1 with TRBJ2-7; 8 nucleotides match TRBD1. Germline CDR1 and CDR2: MGHRA and YSYEKL. J gave up 2 bases and V 1 base, and 1 base lay outside the gene matches. The CDR3 runs to 14 residues. CDR3 region: CASSQVQGAYEQYF. The CDR3 DNA follows: TGCGCCAGCAGCCAAGTACAGGGGGCCTACGAGCAGTACTTC.

This CDR3 reads CASTSAGGQPQHF. The CDR3 DNA is TGTGCCAGCACCTCGGCAGGGGGTCAGCCCCAGCATTTT. The V gene is TRBV6-1, the J gene TRBJ1-5; the match to TRBD1 covers 7 bases. CDR1 and CDR2 (germline): MNHNS, SASEGT. CDR3 size: 13 residues. With 7 bases clipped from V and 6 bases from J, the junction kept 6 bases outside the gene matches.

This chain connects TRBV4-2 to TRBJ1-2; tentative D call: TRBD1 (6 bases). Trimming stripped 0 bases from V and 4 bases from J, with 12 bases between. From germline, CDR1 is LGHNA and CDR2 YNFKEQ. The CDR3 runs to 15 residues. This CDR3 reads CASSQDQGTGYGYTF. The CDR3 DNA reads as TGTGCCAGCAGCCAAGATCAGGGGACGGGCTATGGCTACACCTTC.

This clone showed up just a few times. V usage is TRBV6-1 and J usage is TRBJ1-2, with 11 bases lining up with TRBD1. Germline CDR1 and CDR2: MNHNS and SASEGT. With 2 bases clipped from V and 6 bases from J, the junction kept 5 bases outside the gene matches. The CDR3 spans 15 residues. The CDR3 nucleotides are TGTGCCAGCAGTGAACCCGGACAGGGGGCGCATGGCTACACCTTC. Protein product: CASSEPGQGAHGYTF.

The chain employs TRBV13 and TRBJ2-1; D might be TRBD2 (7 bases). Trimming removed 8 bases from V and 0 bases from J, with 20 bases in between. The CDR3 totals 17 residues. Germline lookup yields CDR1 PRHDT and CDR2 FYEKMQ (reference sequence). This CDR3 reads CASRGALTGYSYNEQFF. In DNA form, the CDR3 reads TGTGCCAGCCGGGGGGCATTAACAGGGTACTCCTACAATGAGCAGTTCTTC.

The chain combines TRBV7-6 with TRBJ1-4; a possible D gene is TRBD1 (5 bases). The CDR3 contains 16 residues. V lost 0 bases, J lost 8 bases, and 16 bases lay in between. Germline CDR1 is SGHVS and CDR2 is FNYEAQ. CDR3 protein: CASSLAGGVVGEKLFF. In nucleotides, the CDR3 is TGTGCCAGCAGCTTAGCGGGGGGGGTGGTCGGAGAAAAACTGTTTTTT.

The genes are TRBV19 and TRBJ1-5, with 10 bases matching TRBD1. There are 15 residues in the CDR3. Germline V lookup: CDR1 LNHDA, CDR2 SQIVND (reference sequence). With V trimmed by 1 base and J by 7 bases, 4 bases remained unmatched. This chain's CDR3 is CASSIGDRGVQPQHF. CDR3 sequence (DNA): TGTGCCAGTAGTATAGGGGACAGGGGTGTACAGCCCCAGCATTTT.

This clone occurred a few times. The J gene is TRBJ2-7, the V gene TRBV12-5; the D gene is possibly TRBD1 (5 bases). The V gene lost 7 bases and the J gene lost 3 bases, with 16 bases spanning the gap. CDR1 LGHNT and CDR2 FRNRAP come from the germline V gene. The CDR3 length is 14 residues. CDR3 in DNA: TGTGCTAGTGCCTTTAGACAGCAAAGCTACGAGCAGTACTTC. This codes for CASAFRQQSYEQYF.

The V call is TRBV4-1, the J call TRBJ2-7; 9 nucleotides agree with TRBD1. The V gene end was trimmed by 4 bases and the J gene end by 5 bases; junction bases not matched to a gene: 6. The CDR3 consists of 14 residues. CDR1 MGHRA and CDR2 YSYEKL come from the germline V gene. CDR3 amino acids: CASSPGQGPDEQYF. The CDR3 DNA follows: TGCGCCAGCAGCCCGGGACAGGGTCCGGACGAGCAGTACTTC.

The rearrangement joins TRBV4-1 to TRBJ1-2, with D hard to call. Germline CDR1 is MGHRA and CDR2 is YSYEKL. This CDR3 has 15 amino acids. The ends were cut back, 4 bases at V and 4 bases at J, with 16 bases in the middle. The CDR3 loop reads CASSLEIQNFYGYTF. CDR3 nucleotide sequence: TGCGCCAGCAGCCTAGAGATACAGAATTTCTATGGCTACACCTTC.